This T cell receptor (beta chain) was observed in a study of blood T cell repertoires in COVID-19. The overall study: Acute and convalescent COVID-19 samples came from the United States, Italy and Spain.

The CDR3 totals 16 residues. With 4 bases removed from V and 8 bases from J, the gap between germline ends came to 24 bases. Germline loops: CDR1 SQVTM, CDR2 ANQGSEA. Using immunoSEQ multiplex PCR, the repertoire was profiled, and TCRdb retains in-frame clones only, with some absent. The sample holds 200,000 to 300,000 clones, about 91% seen once. The chain recombines TRBV29-1 with TRBJ2-1, with D possibly TRBD1 on 6 matching bases. The sequenced sample was peripheral blood. This receptor was taken from a person aged 18-29 years with COVID-19, enrolled during active disease. The CDR3 sequence is CSVGGQTRRGGDEQFF. In nucleotides, the CDR3 is TGCAGCGTTGGGGGACAAACTAGAAGAGGAGGCGATGAGCAGTTCTTC.